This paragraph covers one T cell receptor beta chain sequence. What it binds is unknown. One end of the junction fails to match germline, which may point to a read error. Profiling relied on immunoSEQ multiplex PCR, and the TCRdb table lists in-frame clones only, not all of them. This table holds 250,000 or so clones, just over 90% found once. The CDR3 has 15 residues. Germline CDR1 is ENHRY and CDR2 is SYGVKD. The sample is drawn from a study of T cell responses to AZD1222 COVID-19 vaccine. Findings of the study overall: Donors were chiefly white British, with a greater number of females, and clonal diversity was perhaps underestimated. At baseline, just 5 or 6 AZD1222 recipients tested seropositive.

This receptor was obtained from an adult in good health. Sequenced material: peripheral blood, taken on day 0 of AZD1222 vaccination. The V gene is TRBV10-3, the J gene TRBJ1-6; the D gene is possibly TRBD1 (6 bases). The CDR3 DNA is TGTGCCATCAGTGAGGATTGGGTTGCTGGGACACTACCGGACTTT. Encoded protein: CAISEDWVAGTLPDF.